The rows below give T cell receptor beta chains drawn from one sample of a study of monozygotic twins with inflammatory bowel disease. With the 5' RACE reads reprocessed, TCRdb shows one record per CDR3 protein and no DNA. The sample totals more than 110,000 distinct CDR3 sequences; its top ten clones hold around 1.3%. The specimen was blood. These receptors were taken from a human donor with ulcerative colitis or Crohn's disease, or a healthy co-twin of an affected twin (not recorded which). Both conserved end residues are part of each CDR3. The order of the fields is J gene, V gene, CDR3 protein.

J: TRBJ1-5; V: TRBV6-2/TRBV6-3; CDR3: CASRRWGLEGRNQPQHF
J: TRBJ2-7; V: TRBV9; CDR3: CASSVGASEQYF
J: TRBJ1-6; V: TRBV5-1; CDR3: CASSLPPGQGNSPLHF
J: TRBJ2-3; V: TRBV20-1; CDR3: CSARDRGSTDTQYF
J: TRBJ2-7; V: TRBV20-1; CDR3: CSAKETSGRIYEQYF
J: TRBJ2-3; V: TRBV12-3/TRBV12-4; CDR3: CASTSGTRDTQYF
J: TRBJ2-2; V: TRBV11-2; CDR3: CASSLMSTTGTGYTGELFF
J: TRBJ1-2; V: TRBV30; CDR3: CAWSPGNPYGYTF
J: TRBJ1-2; V: TRBV20-1; CDR3: CSASDLRTTYTF
J: TRBJ1-6; V: TRBV7-8; CDR3: CASSQTRGRGGNSPLHF
J: TRBJ2-1; V: TRBV5-1; CDR3: CASSPGTSGRVDEQFF
J: TRBJ2-2; V: TRBV5-1; CDR3: CASSLGDRGNTGELFF